Sequencing of this T cell receptor (beta chain) was carried out in a study of human T cells and chemical hapten exposure. The wider study: Sensitization employed 2% DPC on 2 cm by 2 cm of upper inner arm skin.

Library preparation tagged each individual cDNA molecule with a unique molecular identifier. TCRdb reanalysed the RACE reads using MiXCR and keeps one entry per CDR3 protein. The table has around 350,000 distinct CDR3 sequences, around 5.5% seen once. This clonotype was seen repeatedly, ten times or more. Time point specified: pre-sensitization, week 0. The treatment: therapeutic diphenylcyclopropenone sensitization with weekly scalp DPC. The germline V gene has CDR1 MNHEY and CDR2 SVGEGT. Between the trimmed V and J ends, which lost 8 bases and 2 bases, there was a span of 24 bases. This CDR3 spans 17 amino acids.

The source of this sequence is a woman between 18 and 29 years old with alopecia areata. Some clones in this sample may be carry-over from other donors' samples. Specimen: whole blood, collected in connection with sensitization to the hapten diphenylcyclopropenone (DPC). The genes are TRBV6-2 or TRBV6-3 and TRBJ1-2; D remains unclear. The CDR3 reads CASADPGAGKTNYGYTF. Here the CDR3 DNA reads TGTGCCAGCGCCGACCCAGGAGCAGGAAAGACGAACTATGGCTACACCTTC.